This TCR beta chain was recorded in a study of blood T cell repertoires in COVID-19. Turning to the study itself: PBMCs, B-cell-depleted T cells, or T cells were the source of the cDNA or gDNA that made up the material.

Germline trimming cut 0 bases from V and 6 bases from J; bases unmatched to any gene: 12. Per germline, CDR1 SGHAT and CDR2 FQNNGV. The CDR3 consists of 18 residues. In the authors' workflow: By means of reference gene primer amplification, nucleated cell counts were estimated. TCRdb keeps only in-frame clones here, not all; method: immunoSEQ multiplex PCR. That table supplies the V and J calls and clone size; D and trimming were determined from the DNA. Among 150,000 to 200,000 clones listed, more than 70% were seen once. This clone appeared a single time. The J gene is TRBJ1-1, the V gene TRBV11-2; TRBD1 matches at 11 bases. Sequencing was performed on peripheral blood. The source of this sequence is a man in his 60s with acute or convalescent COVID-19. The CDR3 sequence: CASSLDVGDRGWVAEAFF. CDR3 coding DNA: TGTGCCAGCAGCTTAGATGTAGGGGACAGGGGGTGGGTTGCTGAAGCTTTCTTT.